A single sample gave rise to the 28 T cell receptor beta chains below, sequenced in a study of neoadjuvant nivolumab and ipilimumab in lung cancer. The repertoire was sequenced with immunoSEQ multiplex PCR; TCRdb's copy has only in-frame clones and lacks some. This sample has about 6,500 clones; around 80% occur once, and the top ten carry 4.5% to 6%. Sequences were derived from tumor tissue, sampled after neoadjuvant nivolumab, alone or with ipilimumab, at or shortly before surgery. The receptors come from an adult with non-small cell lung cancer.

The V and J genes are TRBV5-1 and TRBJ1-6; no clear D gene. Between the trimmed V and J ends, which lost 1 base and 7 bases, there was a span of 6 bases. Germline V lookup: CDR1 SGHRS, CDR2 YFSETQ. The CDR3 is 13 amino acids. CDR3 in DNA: TGCGCCAGCAGCTTGTCTGAGAATTCACCCCTCCACTTT. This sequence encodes CASSLSENSPLHF.

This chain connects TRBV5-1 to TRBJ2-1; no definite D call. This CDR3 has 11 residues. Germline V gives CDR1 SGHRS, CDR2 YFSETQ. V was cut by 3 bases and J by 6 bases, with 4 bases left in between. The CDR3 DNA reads TGCGCCAGCAGCTCCCTCAATGAGCAGTTCTTC. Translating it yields CASSSLNEQFF.

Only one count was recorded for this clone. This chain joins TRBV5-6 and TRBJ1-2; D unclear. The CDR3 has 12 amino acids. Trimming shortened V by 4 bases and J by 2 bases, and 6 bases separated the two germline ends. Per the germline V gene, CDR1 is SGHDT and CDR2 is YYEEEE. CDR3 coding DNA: TGTGCCAGCAGCAGCTTAAACTATGGCTACACCTTC. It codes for CASSSLNYGYTF.

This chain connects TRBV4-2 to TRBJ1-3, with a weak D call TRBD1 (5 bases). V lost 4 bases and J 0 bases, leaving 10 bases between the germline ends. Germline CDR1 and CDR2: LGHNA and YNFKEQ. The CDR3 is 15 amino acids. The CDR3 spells CASSPAGRSGNTIYF. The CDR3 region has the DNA TGTGCCAGCAGCCCTGCAGGGCGCTCTGGAAACACCATATATTTT.

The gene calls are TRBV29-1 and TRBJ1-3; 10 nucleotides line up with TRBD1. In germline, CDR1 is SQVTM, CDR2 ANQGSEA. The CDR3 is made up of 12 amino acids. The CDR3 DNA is TGCTCTGGACAGGGGGCTGGAAACACCATATATTTT. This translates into CSGQGAGNTIYF.

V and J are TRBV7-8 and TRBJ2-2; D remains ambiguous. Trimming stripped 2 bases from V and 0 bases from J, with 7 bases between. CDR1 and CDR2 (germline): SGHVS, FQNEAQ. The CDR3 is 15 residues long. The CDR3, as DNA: TGTGCCAGCAGCTTATGGCAGCCGAACACCGGGGAGCTGTTTTTT. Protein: CASSLWQPNTGELFF.

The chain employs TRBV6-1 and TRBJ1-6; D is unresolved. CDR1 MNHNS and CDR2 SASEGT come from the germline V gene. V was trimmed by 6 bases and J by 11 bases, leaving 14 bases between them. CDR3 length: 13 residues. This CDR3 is CASSDDLIAPLHF. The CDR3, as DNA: TGTGCCAGCAGCGACGATTTAATAGCACCCCTCCACTTT.

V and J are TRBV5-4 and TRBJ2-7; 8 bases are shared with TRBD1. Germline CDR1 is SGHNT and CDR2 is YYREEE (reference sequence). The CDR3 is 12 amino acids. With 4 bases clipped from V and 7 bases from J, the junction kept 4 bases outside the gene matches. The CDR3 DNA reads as TGTGCCAGCAGCCGGACAGGGCGGGAGCAGTACTTC. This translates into CASSRTGREQYF.

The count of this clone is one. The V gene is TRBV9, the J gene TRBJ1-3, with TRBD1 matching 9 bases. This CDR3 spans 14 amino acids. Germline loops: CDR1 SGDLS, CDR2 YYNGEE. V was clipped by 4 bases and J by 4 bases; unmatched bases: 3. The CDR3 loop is CASSPGTGGNTIYF. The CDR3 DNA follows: TGTGCCAGCAGCCCAGGGACAGGGGGAAACACCATATATTTT.

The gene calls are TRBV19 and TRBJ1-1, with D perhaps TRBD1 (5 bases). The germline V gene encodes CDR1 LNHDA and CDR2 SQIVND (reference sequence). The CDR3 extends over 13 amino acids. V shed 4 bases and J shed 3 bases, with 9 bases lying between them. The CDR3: CASSTARDTEAFF. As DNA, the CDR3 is TGTGCCAGTAGTACCGCCAGGGACACTGAAGCTTTCTTT.

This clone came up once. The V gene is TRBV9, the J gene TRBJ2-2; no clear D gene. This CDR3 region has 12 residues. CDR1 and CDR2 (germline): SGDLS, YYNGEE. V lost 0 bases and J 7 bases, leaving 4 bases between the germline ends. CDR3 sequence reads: CASSVADGELFF. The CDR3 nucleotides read TGTGCCAGCAGCGTAGCTGACGGGGAGCTGTTTTTT.

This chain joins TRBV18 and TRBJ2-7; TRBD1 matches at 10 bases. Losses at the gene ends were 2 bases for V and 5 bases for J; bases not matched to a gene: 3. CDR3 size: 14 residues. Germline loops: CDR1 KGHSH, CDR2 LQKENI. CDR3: CASSPGQGVHEQYF. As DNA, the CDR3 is TGTGCCAGCTCACCAGGACAGGGGGTCCACGAGCAGTACTTC.

CDR3 loop: CASSPGSLTPGNTIYF. The CDR3 DNA sequence: TGTGCCAGCTCACCCGGGAGCCTTACCCCTGGAAACACCATATATTTT. The chain has TRBV18 and TRBJ1-3, with D hard to call. In germline, CDR1 is KGHSH, CDR2 LQKENI. The CDR3 has 16 residues. Trimming removed 3 bases at V and 2 bases at J, with 14 bases between.

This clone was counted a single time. CDR3 coding DNA: TGTGCCAGCAGGTCGGGTAGCGGGGGATCTATGGCCGGGGAGCTGTTTTTT. It yields the protein CASRSGSGGSMAGELFF. The chain is built from TRBV11-2 and TRBJ2-2; 9 positions match TRBD2. The CDR3 spans 17 residues. Unmatched junction bases numbered 14, after V lost 6 bases and J lost 6 bases. The germline gives CDR1 SGHAT, CDR2 FQNNGV.

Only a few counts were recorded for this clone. As DNA, the CDR3 is TGTGCCAGCAGGTCAGGGACAGGGGACTACAATGAGCAGTTCTTC. This gives the protein CASRSGTGDYNEQFF. The chain employs TRBV4-2 and TRBJ2-1; 10 bases align to TRBD1. CDR3 length: 15 amino acids. CDR1 and CDR2 from the germline V gene are LGHNA and YNFKEQ. The trim removed 6 bases at V and 3 bases at J, leaving 5 bases unmatched.

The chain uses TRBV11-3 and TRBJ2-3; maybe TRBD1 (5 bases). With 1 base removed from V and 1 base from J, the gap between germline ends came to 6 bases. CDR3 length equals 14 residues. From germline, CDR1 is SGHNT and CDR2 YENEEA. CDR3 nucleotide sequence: TGTGCCAGCAGCTTAGGCAGGGGCACAGATACGCAGTATTTT. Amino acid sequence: CASSLGRGTDTQYF.

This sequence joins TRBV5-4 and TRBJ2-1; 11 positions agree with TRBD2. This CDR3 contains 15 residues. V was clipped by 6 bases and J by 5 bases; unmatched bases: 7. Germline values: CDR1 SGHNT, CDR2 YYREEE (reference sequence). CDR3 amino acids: CASTLGLADNNEQFF. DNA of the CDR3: TGTGCCAGCACCCTGGGACTAGCGGATAACAATGAGCAGTTCTTC.

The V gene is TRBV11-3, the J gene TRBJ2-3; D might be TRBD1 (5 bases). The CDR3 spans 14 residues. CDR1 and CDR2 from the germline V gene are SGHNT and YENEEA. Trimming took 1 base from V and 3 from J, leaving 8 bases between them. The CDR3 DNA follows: TGTGCCAGCAGCTTAGTAGGGGAAACAGATACGCAGTATTTT. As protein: CASSLVGETDTQYF.

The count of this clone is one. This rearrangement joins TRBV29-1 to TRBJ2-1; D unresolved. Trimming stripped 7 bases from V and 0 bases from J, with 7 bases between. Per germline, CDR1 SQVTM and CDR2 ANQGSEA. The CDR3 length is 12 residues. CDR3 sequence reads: CSEKSSYNEQFF. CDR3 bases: TGCAGCGAAAAGAGCTCCTACAATGAGCAGTTCTTC.

The CDR3 region is CASSPGRSSYEQYF. The CDR3 nucleotides are TGTGCCAGCAGCCCGGGACGGTCATCCTACGAGCAGTACTTC. The chain recombines TRBV7-9 with TRBJ2-7; either TRBD1 or TRBD2 may fit D (5 bases each). Germline-derived CDR1 and CDR2 are SEHNR and FQNEAQ (reference sequence). V lost 5 bases and J 1 base, leaving 12 bases between the germline ends. The CDR3 is 14 residues long.

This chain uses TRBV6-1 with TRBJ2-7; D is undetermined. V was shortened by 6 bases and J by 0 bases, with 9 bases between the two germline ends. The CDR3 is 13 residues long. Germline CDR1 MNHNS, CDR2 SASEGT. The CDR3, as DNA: TGTGCCAGCAGGACGGAGAGCTCCTACGAGCAGTACTTC. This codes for CASRTESSYEQYF.

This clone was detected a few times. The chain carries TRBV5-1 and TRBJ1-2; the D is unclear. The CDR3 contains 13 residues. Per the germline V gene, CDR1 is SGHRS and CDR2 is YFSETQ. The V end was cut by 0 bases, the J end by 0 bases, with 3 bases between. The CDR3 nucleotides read TGCGCCAGCAGCTTGGATGCTAACTATGGCTACACCTTC. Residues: CASSLDANYGYTF.

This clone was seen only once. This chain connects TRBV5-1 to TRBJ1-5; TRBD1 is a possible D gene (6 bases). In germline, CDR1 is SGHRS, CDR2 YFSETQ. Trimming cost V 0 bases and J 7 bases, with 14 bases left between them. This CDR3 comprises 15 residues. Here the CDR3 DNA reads TGCGCCAGCAGCTTGGAGGGGGGCTCAGAACAGCCCCAGCATTTT. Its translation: CASSLEGGSEQPQHF. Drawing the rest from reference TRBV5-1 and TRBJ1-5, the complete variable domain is KAGVTQTPRYLIKTRGQQVTLSCSPISGHRSVSWYQQTPGQGLQFLFEYFSETQRNKGNFPGRFSGRQFSNSRSEMNVSTLELGDSALYLCASSLEGGSEQPQHFGDGTRLSIL.

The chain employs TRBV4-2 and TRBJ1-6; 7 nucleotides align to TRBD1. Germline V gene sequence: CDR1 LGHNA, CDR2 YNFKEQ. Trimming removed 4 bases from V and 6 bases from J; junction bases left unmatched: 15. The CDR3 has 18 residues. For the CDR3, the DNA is TGTGCCAGCAGCCCGACCTGGGACAGCCCGTACATTAATTCACCCCTCCACTTT. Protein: CASSPTWDSPYINSPLHF.

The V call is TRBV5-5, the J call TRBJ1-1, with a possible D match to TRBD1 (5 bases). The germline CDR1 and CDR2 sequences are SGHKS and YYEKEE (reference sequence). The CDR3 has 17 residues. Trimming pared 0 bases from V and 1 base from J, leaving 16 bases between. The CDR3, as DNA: TGTGCCAGCAGCTTGGGCCCCCGGGGACGACAGAACACTGAAGCTTTCTTT. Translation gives CASSLGPRGRQNTEAFF.

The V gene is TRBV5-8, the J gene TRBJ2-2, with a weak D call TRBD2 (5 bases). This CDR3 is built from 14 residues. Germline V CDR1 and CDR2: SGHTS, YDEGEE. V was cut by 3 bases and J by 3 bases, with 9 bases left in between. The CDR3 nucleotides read TGTGCCAGCAGCTGGACGAGGGACACCGGGGAGCTGTTTTTT. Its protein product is CASSWTRDTGELFF.

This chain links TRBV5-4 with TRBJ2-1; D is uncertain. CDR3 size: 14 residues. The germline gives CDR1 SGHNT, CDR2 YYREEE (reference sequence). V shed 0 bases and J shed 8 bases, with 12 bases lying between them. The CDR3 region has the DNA TGTGCCAGCAGCTTGGGGGGTAAGGTGGATGAGCAGTTCTTC. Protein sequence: CASSLGGKVDEQFF.

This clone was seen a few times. The CDR3 DNA reads TGTGCCAGCACCGAAGTGGTATTTCCCTACGAGCAGTACTTC. It translates to CASTEVVFPYEQYF. The gene calls are TRBV6-5 and TRBJ2-7; no reliable D call. This CDR3 is 14 amino acids long. Trimming removed 7 bases at V and 2 bases at J, with 15 bases between. Germline values: CDR1 MNHEY, CDR2 SVGAGI.